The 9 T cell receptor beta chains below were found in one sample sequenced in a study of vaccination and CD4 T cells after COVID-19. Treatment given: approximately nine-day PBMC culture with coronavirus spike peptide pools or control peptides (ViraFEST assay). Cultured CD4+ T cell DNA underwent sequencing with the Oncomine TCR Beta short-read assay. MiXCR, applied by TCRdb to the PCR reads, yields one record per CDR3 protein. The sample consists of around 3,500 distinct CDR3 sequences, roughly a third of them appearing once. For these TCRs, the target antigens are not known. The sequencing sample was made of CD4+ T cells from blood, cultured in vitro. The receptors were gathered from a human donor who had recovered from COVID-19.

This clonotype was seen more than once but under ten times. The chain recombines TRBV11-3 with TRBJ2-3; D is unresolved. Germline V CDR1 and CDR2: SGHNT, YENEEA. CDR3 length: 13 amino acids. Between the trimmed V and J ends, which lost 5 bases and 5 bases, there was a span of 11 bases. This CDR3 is CASSQNYRDTQYF. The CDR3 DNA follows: TGTGCCAGCAGCCAAAATTATCGAGATACGCAGTATTTT.

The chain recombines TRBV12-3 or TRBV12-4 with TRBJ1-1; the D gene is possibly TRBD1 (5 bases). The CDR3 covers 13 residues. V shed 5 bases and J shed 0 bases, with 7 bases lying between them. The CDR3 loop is CASSRTLNTEAFF. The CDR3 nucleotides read TGTGCCAGCAGTCGGACATTGAACACTGAAGCTTTCTTT.

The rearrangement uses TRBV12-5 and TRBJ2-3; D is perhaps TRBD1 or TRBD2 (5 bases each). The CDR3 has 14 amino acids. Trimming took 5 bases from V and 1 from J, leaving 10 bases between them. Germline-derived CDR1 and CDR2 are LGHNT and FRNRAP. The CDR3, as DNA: TGTGCTAGTGGTGGGGGTGGGGGCACAGATACGCAGTATTTT. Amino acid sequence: CASGGGGGTDTQYF. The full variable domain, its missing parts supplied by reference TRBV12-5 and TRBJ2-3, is DARVTQTPRHKVTEMGQEVTMRCQPILGHNTVFWYRQTMMQGLELLAYFRNRAPLDDSGMPKDRFSAEMPDATLATLKIQPSEPRDSAVYFCASGGGGGTDTQYFGPGTRLTVL.

The CDR3 loop is CASSYRGNSPLHF. The CDR3 DNA reads TGTGCCAGCAGCTACAGGGGTAATTCACCCCTCCACTTT. The rearrangement joins TRBV5-6 to TRBJ1-6, with 7 bases that match TRBD1. Germline V lookup: CDR1 SGHDT, CDR2 YYEEEE. The V and J ends lost 3 bases and 6 bases, in that order; junction bases with no gene match: 0. CDR3 size: 13 residues.

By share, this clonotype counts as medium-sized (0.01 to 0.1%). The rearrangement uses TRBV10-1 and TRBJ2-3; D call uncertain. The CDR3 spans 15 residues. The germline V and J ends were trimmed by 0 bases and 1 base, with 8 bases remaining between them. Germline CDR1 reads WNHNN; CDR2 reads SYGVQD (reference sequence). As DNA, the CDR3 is TGCGCCAGCAGTGAGTCTCTAGGAGGCACAGATACGCAGTATTTT. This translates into CASSESLGGTDTQYF.

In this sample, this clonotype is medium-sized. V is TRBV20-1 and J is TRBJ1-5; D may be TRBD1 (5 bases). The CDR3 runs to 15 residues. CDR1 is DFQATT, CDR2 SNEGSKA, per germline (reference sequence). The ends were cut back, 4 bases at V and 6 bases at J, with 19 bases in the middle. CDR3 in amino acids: CSATDVGGGSQPQHF. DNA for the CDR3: TGCAGTGCTACTGACGTCGGGGGTGGGAGTCAGCCCCAGCATTTT.

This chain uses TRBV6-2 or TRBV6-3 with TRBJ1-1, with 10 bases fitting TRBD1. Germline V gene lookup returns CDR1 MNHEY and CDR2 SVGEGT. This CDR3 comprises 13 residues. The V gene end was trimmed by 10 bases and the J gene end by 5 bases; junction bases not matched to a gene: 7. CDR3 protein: CAIQDRGGTEAFF. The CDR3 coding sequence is TGTGCCATCCAGGACAGGGGGGGAACTGAAGCTTTCTTT.

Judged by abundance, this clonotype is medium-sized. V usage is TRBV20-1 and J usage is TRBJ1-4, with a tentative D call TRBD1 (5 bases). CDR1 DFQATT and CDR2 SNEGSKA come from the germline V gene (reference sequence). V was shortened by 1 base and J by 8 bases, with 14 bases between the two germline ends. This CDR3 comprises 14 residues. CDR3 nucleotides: TGCAGTGCTAGAGGGGTTGGGGGTGCAGAAAAACTGTTTTTT. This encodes CSARGVGGAEKLFF.

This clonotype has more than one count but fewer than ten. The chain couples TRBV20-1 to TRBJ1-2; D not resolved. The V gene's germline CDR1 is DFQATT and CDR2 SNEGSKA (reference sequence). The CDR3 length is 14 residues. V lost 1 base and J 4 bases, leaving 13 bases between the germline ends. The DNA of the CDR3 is TGCAGTGCTAGAGCGGCAGTGCGACCCTATGGCTACACCTTC. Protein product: CSARAAVRPYGYTF.